This is a list of T cell receptor beta chains from one sample in a study of cytomegalovirus exposure and HLA in healthy donors. Profiled with immunoSEQ multiplex PCR; TCRdb holds only in-frame clones, not every one. The sample contains 170,000 or so clones, over 75% of which appear only once. The sequencing sample was made of PBMCs. All receptors come from a woman aged 45-59 years in good health and CMV-seronegative. CDR3s include the opening cysteine and the closing phenylalanine or tryptophan. D genes are given only for firm matches. Where a row states a size, it is once, few, many or the class of an expanded clone; other rows omit it.

NA	NA	TRBV5-1	TRBJ2-3	CASSLGLAGSTDTQYF	TGCGCCAGCAGCTTAGGGCTAGCTGGGAGCACAGATACGCAGTATTTT
NA	NA	TRBV27	TRBJ2-7	CASSSGLSSYEQYF	TGTGCCAGCAGTTCGGGACTCAGCTCCTACGAGCAGTACTTC
NA	TRBD1	TRBV2	TRBJ1-4	CASSPDRGGEKLFF	TGTGCCAGCAGCCCCGACAGGGGAGGGGAAAAACTGTTTTTT
NA	TRBD2	TRBV28	TRBJ2-5	CASSLWGAGEETQYF	TGTGCCAGCAGTTTATGGGGAGCGGGGGAAGAGACCCAGTACTTC
NA	NA	TRBV7-9	TRBJ1-1	CATLPHSNTEAFF	TGTGCCACCCTTCCGCACTCGAACACTGAAGCTTTCTTT
NA	TRBD2	TRBV28	TRBJ2-7	CASHGGSLYEQYF	TGTGCCAGCCACGGCGGGAGCCTGTACGAGCAGTACTTC
NA	TRBD1	TRBV4-1	TRBJ2-3	CASSQVSGTGGTDTQYF	TGCGCCAGCAGCCAAGTTTCCGGGACAGGGGGCACAGATACGCAGTATTTT
NA	NA	TRBV5-4	TRBJ2-3	CASSLYLDTQYF	TGTGCCAGCAGCTTGTATCTGGATACGCAGTATTTT
NA	TRBD1	TRBV2	TRBJ2-7	CASFGGQGRGAYEQYF	TGTGCCAGCTTTGGGGGACAGGGGCGGGGCGCCTACGAGCAGTACTTC
NA	TRBD1	TRBV15	TRBJ2-1	CATSARQGYNEQFF	TGTGCCACCAGCGCCCGACAGGGGTACAATGAGCAGTTCTTC
NA	NA	TRBV7-9	TRBJ1-4	CASSISSARANEKLFF	TGTGCCAGCAGCATAAGTAGTGCTCGAGCTAATGAAAAACTGTTTTTT
NA	TRBD2	TRBV5-1	TRBJ2-7	CASSPTSGTSGEQYF	TGCGCCAGCAGCCCTACTAGCGGGACCTCTGGCGAGCAGTACTTC
few	NA	TRBV5-1	TRBJ2-6	CASSLIVAGLSGANVLTF	TGCGCCAGCAGCTTGATTGTCGCGGGCCTCTCTGGGGCCAACGTCCTGACTTTC
NA	TRBD2	TRBV9	TRBJ2-1	CASSVEAVGGAGVKFYNEQFF	TGTGCCAGCAGCGTAGAGGCAGTCGGTGGAGCGGGGGTTAAATTCTACAATGAGCAGTTCTTC
NA	NA	TRBV4-2	TRBJ1-1	CASSQGTGDMNTEAFF	TGTGCCAGCAGCCAGGGCACAGGAGACATGAACACTGAAGCTTTCTTT
NA	TRBD2	TRBV4-2	TRBJ2-5	CASSQGASGSARETQYF	TGTGCCAGCAGCCAAGGGGCTAGCGGGAGTGCCAGGGAGACCCAGTACTTC
NA	TRBD1	TRBV18	TRBJ2-1	CASSPYGQGVDEQFF	TGTGCCAGCTCACCATATGGACAGGGCGTCGATGAGCAGTTCTTC
NA	TRBD1	TRBV9	TRBJ2-1	CASSETQGESEQFF	TGTGCCAGCAGCGAGACACAGGGGGAAAGTGAGCAGTTCTTC
NA	NA	TRBV27	TRBJ2-3	CASSLLGGGADTQYF	TGTGCCAGCAGTTTATTAGGAGGGGGCGCAGATACGCAGTATTTT
NA	TRBD2	TRBV5-1	TRBJ2-2	CASSQRLAANTGELFF	TGCGCCAGCAGCCAGAGACTAGCAGCTAACACCGGGGAGCTGTTTTTT
NA	TRBD1	TRBV6-5	TRBJ1-2	CASSRRQGRNYGYTF	TGTGCCAGCAGCCGGCGACAGGGGCGGAACTATGGCTACACCTTC
NA	NA	TRBV5-6	TRBJ2-3	CASSRGGAPDTQYF	TGTGCCAGCAGCCGAGGTGGGGCCCCAGATACGCAGTATTTT
NA	NA	TRBV23-1	TRBJ2-7	CASSQSPGNLTPYEQYF	TGCGCCAGCAGTCAATCGCCGGGTAACCTTACGCCCTACGAGCAGTACTTC
NA	NA	TRBV5-1	TRBJ2-7	CASSFQGSDEQYF	TGCGCCAGCAGCTTCCAGGGATCAGACGAGCAGTACTTC
once	NA	TRBV13	TRBJ2-2	CASSSPTGLWSAGELFF	TGTGCCAGCAGCTCCCCGACAGGCCTCTGGTCGGCCGGGGAGCTGTTTTTT
few	NA	TRBV20-1	TRBJ1-2	CSADTDYGYTF	TGCAGTGCTGACACAGACTATGGCTACACCTTC
NA	NA	TRBV5-6	TRBJ2-7	CASSLVGTRVEQYF	TGTGCCAGCAGCTTGGTTGGGACACGGGTCGAGCAGTACTTC
NA	NA	TRBV19	TRBJ1-5	CASSRERGWSNQPQHF	TGTGCCAGTAGTAGGGAGCGGGGGTGGAGCAATCAGCCCCAGCATTTT
NA	NA	TRBV7-6	TRBJ2-2	CASSLETYTGGELFF	TGTGCCAGCAGCTTAGAAACCTACACGGGCGGGGAGCTGTTTTTT
NA	TRBD1	TRBV10-2	TRBJ2-1	CASSGTEYNEQFF	TGCGCCAGCAGCGGGACAGAATACAATGAGCAGTTCTTC
NA	TRBD1	TRBV5-4	TRBJ2-7	CASSWDSYEQYF	TGTGCCAGCAGCTGGGACAGCTACGAGCAGTACTTC
NA	NA	TRBV28	TRBJ2-3	CASRADRTDTQYF	TGTGCCAGCAGGGCAGATCGCACAGATACGCAGTATTTT
NA	NA	TRBV5-4	TRBJ2-3	CASSLVTVVEDTQYF	TGTGCCAGCAGCTTGGTCACGGTGGTGGAGGATACGCAGTATTTT
NA	TRBD1	TRBV7-3	TRBJ2-2	CASSTEGTGLPSGELFF	TGTGCCAGCAGCACCGAAGGGACAGGGCTCCCGAGCGGGGAGCTGTTTTTT
once	NA	TRBV9	TRBJ2-1	CASSVVQDTYNEQFF	TGTGCCAGCAGCGTAGTCCAAGACACCTACAATGAGCAGTTCTTC
NA	NA	TRBV7-9	TRBJ1-2	CASSLYRANYGYTF	TGTGCCAGCAGCCTCTACAGGGCTAACTATGGCTACACCTTC
NA	TRBD2	TRBV5-1	TRBJ2-3	CASSIQREIADTQYF	TGCGCCAGCAGCATCCAGCGGGAGATCGCAGATACGCAGTATTTT
NA	NA	TRBV19	TRBJ1-2	CASTPIDAVYGYTF	TGTGCCAGTACCCCGATTGATGCAGTCTATGGCTACACCTTC
NA	TRBD1	TRBV27	TRBJ1-2	CASSWTGGSGYTF	TGTGCCAGCAGTTGGACAGGGGGCAGTGGCTACACCTTC
NA	NA	TRBV9	TRBJ2-1	CASSVVPEEAPYNEQFF	TGTGCCAGCAGCGTAGTCCCTGAGGAGGCACCGTACAATGAGCAGTTCTTC
NA	TRBD2	TRBV2	TRBJ2-3	CASRWTSGTTDTQYF	TGTGCCAGCCGATGGACTAGCGGGACCACAGATACGCAGTATTTT
NA	NA	TRBV9	TRBJ1-1	CASSASPGGEAFF	TGTGCCAGCAGCGCCAGTCCGGGGGGTGAAGCTTTCTTT
NA	NA	TRBV5-1	TRBJ1-1	CASSAGTEAFF	TGCGCCAGCAGCGCGGGGACTGAAGCTTTCTTT
NA	NA	TRBV6-1	TRBJ1-1	CASSSGREVTEAFF	TGTGCCAGCAGTTCCGGCAGGGAGGTCACTGAAGCTTTCTTT
NA	TRBD2	TRBV30	TRBJ2-5	CAWSVSSGGAGETQYF	TGTGCCTGGAGTGTATCTAGCGGGGGGGCGGGAGAGACCCAGTACTTC
NA	NA	TRBV10-1	TRBJ2-2	CASSELETGELFF	TGCGCCAGCAGTGAGCTGGAGACCGGGGAGCTGTTTTTT
few	TRBD2	TRBV19	TRBJ2-3	CASSKGLAGAFSTDTQYF	TGTGCCAGTAGTAAGGGACTAGCGGGGGCCTTTAGCACAGATACGCAGTATTTT
NA	NA	TRBV10-3	TRBJ1-4	CAISDPSGSTNEKLFF	TGTGCCATCAGTGATCCTTCCGGGTCTACCAATGAAAAACTGTTTTTT
NA	TRBD1	TRBV28	TRBJ2-2	CASSSRQGIVWELFF	TGTGCCAGCAGTTCAAGACAGGGAATAGTTTGGGAGCTGTTTTTT
few	NA	TRBV4-3	TRBJ2-6	CASSLKIGAGANVLTF	TGCGCCAGCAGCCTCAAGATCGGGGCTGGGGCCAACGTCCTGACTTTC
NA	TRBD2	TRBV19	TRBJ2-2	CASSTRGLTNTGELFF	TGTGCCAGTAGTACCCGGGGACTAACGAACACCGGGGAGCTGTTTTTT